These T cell receptor beta chains were read from a single sample in a study of shared clonotypes between healthy human individuals. Here immunoSEQ multiplex PCR was the method, and the copy in TCRdb shows in-frame clones only, minus some. The sample lists around 350,000 clones, over 70% occurring once. The sample taken for sequencing was memory CD4+ T cells sorted from blood. The source is a man under 40 in good health. The CDR3 runs from the conserved cysteine through the conserved F or W. D genes are given only for firm matches. Clone size is shown for a subset of rows, as once, few, many or a class of expanded clone.

NA	TRBJ1-2	few	TRBV19	13	CASSIETDRGYTF	TGTGCCAGTAGTATAGAAACTGACCGTGGCTACACCTTC
TRBD2	TRBJ2-1	few	TRBV18	15	CASSPNSGAYNEQFF	TGTGCCAGCTCACCAAATAGCGGGGCATACAATGAGCAGTTCTTC
TRBD1	TRBJ1-4	NA	TRBV7-9	13	CASCRDRNEKLFF	TGTGCCAGCTGCAGGGACAGGAATGAAAAACTGTTTTTT
TRBD1	TRBJ1-1	few	TRBV29-1	14	CSVGTGVMNTEAFF	TGCAGCGTCGGGACAGGAGTTATGAACACTGAAGCTTTCTTT
NA	TRBJ2-1	once	TRBV14	17	CASSQDAGQNLYNEQFF	TGTGCCAGCAGCCAAGATGCCGGACAGAATCTCTACAATGAGCAGTTCTTC
NA	TRBJ1-1	NA	TRBV19	14	CASSIEGLLTEAFF	TGTGCCAGTAGTATCGAGGGTCTACTCACTGAAGCTTTCTTT
TRBD2	TRBJ2-3	NA	TRBV7-9	15	CASSPSGDRTDTQYF	TGTGCCAGCAGCCCTAGCGGAGACCGAACAGATACGCAGTATTTT
NA	TRBJ2-2	NA	TRBV30	15	CARGSVKSNTGELFF	TGTGCCCGAGGGTCCGTTAAATCGAACACCGGGGAGCTGTTTTTT
TRBD1	TRBJ2-7	few	TRBV6-1	16	CASSERTGGFTYEQYF	TGTGCCAGCAGTGAAAGGACAGGGGGATTCACCTACGAGCAGTACTTC
NA	TRBJ2-4	NA	TRBV9	19	CASSVARPDSRDRKNIQYF	TGTGCCAGCAGCGTAGCCCGACCTGACAGTAGGGATCGAAAAAACATTCAGTACTTC
NA	TRBJ2-7	NA	TRBV25-1	14	CASSDRGNSYEQYF	TGTGCCAGCAGTGATCGAGGGAACTCCTACGAGCAGTACTTC
TRBD1	TRBJ2-5	NA	TRBV2	13	CASSTGGRETQYF	TGTGCCAGCAGTACAGGGGGCCGGGAGACCCAGTACTTC
NA	TRBJ2-2	NA	TRBV10-1	11	CASSETGELFF	TGCGCCAGCAGTGAGACCGGGGAGCTGTTTTTT
NA	TRBJ1-2	NA	TRBV6-6	13	CASSQDPNYGYTF	TGTGCCAGCAGTCAGGACCCTAACTATGGCTACACCTTC
TRBD2	TRBJ2-1	NA	TRBV7-2	16	CASSSYIAGVYNEQFF	TGTGCCAGCAGCTCCTACATAGCGGGAGTGTACAATGAGCAGTTCTTC
NA	TRBJ2-1	few	TRBV7-2	14	CASSLGPLLNEQFF	TGTGCCAGCAGCTTAGGTCCCCTACTCAATGAGCAGTTCTTC